The 22 T cell receptor beta chains presented below share a single source sample, sequenced in a study of cytomegalovirus exposure and HLA in healthy donors. Amplification used 60 Vbeta primers and 13 Jbeta primers. This table comes from immunoSEQ multiplex PCR, and its TCRdb copy is limited to in-frame clones, with some not included. The profile shows around 180,000 clones, roughly 78% of them singletons. Sequencing was done on a sample of PBMCs. The receptors originated from a woman aged 45-65 years in good health and CMV-seropositive.

The gene calls are TRBV11-2 and TRBJ1-1, with D maybe TRBD1 (5 bases). The CDR3 is 16 residues long. Trimming removed 1 base at V and 0 bases at J, with 12 bases between. Per germline, CDR1 SGHAT and CDR2 FQNNGV. The CDR3 is CASSLATGHLNTEAFF. The CDR3 nucleotides are TGTGCCAGCAGCTTAGCTACTGGACATTTGAACACTGAAGCTTTCTTT.

The rearrangement joins TRBV5-4 to TRBJ1-3; D is undetermined. The CDR3 extends over 15 amino acids. Germline-derived CDR1 and CDR2 are SGHNT and YYREEE (reference sequence). Trimming stripped 0 bases from V and 1 base from J, with 8 bases between. DNA for the CDR3: TGTGCCAGCAGCTTGGATGCGGTGTCTGGAAACACCATATATTTT. This translates into CASSLDAVSGNTIYF.

This chain uses TRBV19 with TRBJ1-2; TRBD1 matches 7 bases. V was clipped by 8 bases and J by 4 bases; unmatched bases: 37. The CDR3 consists of 23 residues. Looked up from germline, CDR1 is LNHDA and CDR2 is SQIVND (reference sequence). The CDR3 reads CASENSCLGCRLMETGTIYGYTF. Written as DNA, the CDR3 is TGTGCCAGTGAGAATTCTTGCCTAGGCTGTCGACTCATGGAGACAGGGACGATCTATGGCTACACCTTC.

The chain carries TRBV5-4 and TRBJ2-3; D may be TRBD1 (6 bases). Trimming removed 4 bases from V and 6 bases from J, with 18 bases in between. Germline V lookup: CDR1 SGHNT, CDR2 YYREEE (reference sequence). The CDR3 extends over 15 amino acids. The CDR3 loop reads CASSPTGTLKDTQYF. The CDR3 bases are TGTGCCAGCAGCCCTACCGGGACATTAAAGGATACGCAGTATTTT.

This clone was seen a few times. The CDR3 DNA is TGTGCCATCAGTGAGGTAGGGACAGGGTTCTACGAGCAGTACTTC. Encoded protein: CAISEVGTGFYEQYF. The genes are TRBV10-3 and TRBJ2-7; 9 nucleotides match TRBD1. The CDR3 is made up of 15 amino acids. Losses at the gene ends were 2 bases for V and 3 bases for J; bases not matched to a gene: 5. Germline V gene data show CDR1 as ENHRY and CDR2 as SYGVKD.

The rearrangement joins TRBV6-1 to TRBJ1-5, with 8 bases lining up with TRBD1. Per the germline V gene, CDR1 is MNHNS and CDR2 is SASEGT. The junction had 7 bases not matched to a gene; V was cut back by 6 bases and J by 3 bases. CDR3 length: 15 residues. As DNA, the CDR3 is TGTGCCAGCAGCAAGACAGGGGACAACAATCAGCCCCAGCATTTT. It translates to CASSKTGDNNQPQHF.

This clone has only one observation. V usage is TRBV7-2 and J usage is TRBJ2-7, with D possibly matching TRBD2 (6 bases). CDR3 size: 17 residues. The ends were cut back, 5 bases at V and 0 bases at J, with 20 bases in the middle. Germline CDR1 SGHTA, CDR2 FQGNSA. The chain's CDR3 is CASSLRRVAESSYEQYF. The CDR3 nucleotides read TGTGCCAGCAGCCTCAGGCGGGTAGCGGAAAGCTCCTACGAGCAGTACTTC.

This sequence joins TRBV29-1 and TRBJ2-7; D possibly corresponds to TRBD1 (5 bases). This CDR3 region has 14 residues. Germline V gene lookup returns CDR1 SQVTM and CDR2 ANQGSEA. V was trimmed by 7 bases and J by 4 bases, leaving 20 bases between them. This CDR3 is CSAVPTAFTYEQYF. In nucleotides, the CDR3 is TGCAGCGCGGTCCCGACAGCATTTACTTACGAGCAGTACTTC.

The sample holds a few counts of this clone. The DNA for the CDR3 is TGTGCCAGCAGCTTGGGTAGGGACACCCTCTATGGCTACACCTTC. Its protein product is CASSLGRDTLYGYTF. The gene calls are TRBV5-6 and TRBJ1-2; tentative D call: TRBD1 (6 bases). CDR1 and CDR2 (germline): SGHDT, YYEEEE. Trimming pared 0 bases from V and 4 bases from J, leaving 13 bases between. This CDR3 is 15 amino acids long.

This clone was found a few times. This rearrangement joins TRBV18 to TRBJ2-2; 7 bases line up with TRBD1. Per the germline V gene, CDR1 is KGHSH and CDR2 is LQKENI. The CDR3 is 17 amino acids. V lost 0 bases to trimming and J lost 5 bases; unmatched junction nucleotides: 9. In DNA, the CDR3 is TGTGCCAGCTCACCACCGATGGGCCAGGGGGATACCGGGGAGCTGTTTTTT. Residues: CASSPPMGQGDTGELFF.

This sequence joins TRBV11-2 and TRBJ1-2, with 7 bases lining up with TRBD1. V lost 1 base, J lost 2 bases, and 4 bases stayed unmatched. Germline CDR1 is SGHAT and CDR2 is FQNNGV. The CDR3 runs 15 residues. The CDR3 DNA is TGTGCCAGCAGCTTAGGTATAGGGGGCAACTATGGCTACACCTTC. Protein product: CASSLGIGGNYGYTF.

The CDR3 reads CASSIPALGGAPNYGYTF. CDR3 in DNA: TGTGCCAGTAGTATCCCCGCTTTAGGGGGCGCCCCTAACTATGGCTACACCTTC. The rearrangement links TRBV19 to TRBJ1-2, with 7 bases fitting TRBD1. V gave up 3 bases and J gave up 0 bases; unmatched junction bases: 13. This CDR3 is built from 18 residues. Germline CDR1 is LNHDA and CDR2 is SQIVND (reference sequence).

V and J are TRBV2 and TRBJ2-1; 11 nucleotides align to TRBD2. V shed 6 bases and J 1 base; nucleotides not matched to a gene: 5. In germline, CDR1 is SNHLY, CDR2 FYNNEI. The CDR3 sequence is 16 residues long. CDR3: CASSYLAGGSYNEQFF. The DNA of the CDR3 is TGTGCCAGCAGCTATTTAGCGGGGGGGTCCTACAATGAGCAGTTCTTC.

This clone was detected once. The rearrangement links TRBV14 to TRBJ1-1; the match to TRBD1 covers 7 bases. The germline V gene has CDR1 SGHDN and CDR2 FVKESK. The CDR3 consists of 15 residues. V lost 1 base to trimming and J lost 5 bases; unmatched junction nucleotides: 7. The CDR3 loop reads CASSQVRAGGTEAFF. The CDR3 DNA follows: TGTGCCAGCAGCCAAGTTCGGGCAGGGGGTACTGAAGCTTTCTTT.

V gene TRBV28 combines with J gene TRBJ2-2; 8 bases are shared with TRBD1. The CDR3 is 14 amino acids. V shed 7 bases and J 0 bases; nucleotides not matched to a gene: 1. The germline CDR1 and CDR2 sequences are MDHEN and SYDVKM. This CDR3 reads CASTGGANTGELFF. CDR3 DNA: TGTGCCAGCACAGGGGGCGCGAACACCGGGGAGCTGTTTTTT.

V is TRBV11-3 and J is TRBJ2-2, with a weak D call TRBD2 (6 bases). The CDR3 totals 18 residues. Germline V CDR1 and CDR2: SGHNT, YENEEA. V was shortened by 3 bases and J by 7 bases, with 24 bases between the two germline ends. The CDR3 region is CASSFDGREFTSGGELFF. The DNA for the CDR3 is TGTGCCAGCAGCTTCGACGGCCGGGAGTTCACTTCGGGCGGGGAGCTGTTTTTT.

The rearrangement joins TRBV6-6 to TRBJ1-5; TRBD1 agrees at 9 bases. CDR1 is MNHNY, CDR2 SVGAGI, per germline (reference sequence). The CDR3 spans 15 residues. V dropped 5 bases and J dropped 7; count of bases not matched to a gene: 9. The CDR3 region has the DNA TGTGCCAGCAGTCAGGGACAGGGAAGTAGGCAGCCCCAGCATTTT. This sequence encodes CASSQGQGSRQPQHF.

J is TRBJ2-7 and V is TRBV7-3, with D possibly TRBD2 on 5 matching bases. The CDR3 spans 16 residues. CDR1 and CDR2 from the germline V gene are SGHTA and FQGTGA. The V end was cut by 0 bases, the J end by 3 bases, with 15 bases between. The CDR3 reads CASSLTGWGASYEQYF. The CDR3 DNA is TGTGCCAGCAGCTTAACGGGGTGGGGAGCCAGCTACGAGCAGTACTTC. Using reference TRBV7-3 and TRBJ2-7 for the parts outside the CDR3, the full variable domain is GAGVSQTPSNKVTEKGKYVELRCDPISGHTALYWYRQSLGQGPEFLIYFQGTGAADDSGLPNDRFFAVRPEGSVSTLKIQRTERGDSAVYLCASSLTGWGASYEQYFGPGTRLTVT.

A few counts support this clone. J is TRBJ2-7 and V is TRBV21-1; the table's D gene call, TRBD1, was not cross checked with the DNA. TRBV21-1 is a recognized pseudogene. The CDR3 has 15 residues. The CDR3, as DNA: TGTGCCAGCAGCGTTCCGGGACAGGGTATTTACGAGCAGTACTTC. Its translation is CASSVPGQGIYEQYF.

The chain uses TRBV7-8 and TRBJ1-6, with 10 bases fitting TRBD1. The CDR3 covers 19 residues. From germline, CDR1 is SGHVS and CDR2 FQNEAQ. Germline trimming cut 5 bases from V and 8 bases from J; bases unmatched to any gene: 18. The CDR3 DNA reads as TGTGCCAGCAGCCTAAAAATGACAGGGGGCGCGTTTAATGATTCACCCCTCCACTTT. Protein product: CASSLKMTGGAFNDSPLHF.

The sample holds one count of this clone. The V gene is TRBV4-2, the J gene TRBJ2-1; TRBD1 agrees at 8 bases. CDR1 is LGHNA, CDR2 YNFKEQ, per germline. V lost 1 base and J lost 6; bases outside the gene matches: 5. The CDR3 has 15 residues. The CDR3 protein is CASSQVGQGSNEQFF. CDR3 bases: TGTGCCAGCAGCCAAGTTGGACAGGGAAGCAATGAGCAGTTCTTC.

The rearrangement uses TRBV18 and TRBJ2-7; 7 bases align to TRBD1. The CDR3 is made up of 13 amino acids. Germline V gene sequence: CDR1 KGHSH, CDR2 LQKENI. The junction had 6 bases not matched to a gene; V was cut back by 8 bases and J by 2 bases. The CDR3 coding sequence is TGTGCCAGCCACGGACAGGTTACCTACGAGCAGTACTTC. This translates into CASHGQVTYEQYF. Drawing the rest from reference TRBV18 and TRBJ2-7, the complete variable domain is NAGVMQNPRHLVRRRGQEARLRCSPMKGHSHVYWYRQLPEEGLKFMVYLQKENIIDESGMPKERFSAEFPKEGPSILRIQQVVRGDSAAYFCASHGQVTYEQYFGPGTRLTVT.